This TCR beta chain came from a study of blood T cell repertoires in COVID-19. Study context: T cells, B-cell-depleted T cells, or PBMCs supplied cDNA or gDNA.

Remarks on this clone: This sample includes further DNA sequences coding for the same CDR3.

V was shortened by 2 bases and J by 2 bases, with 7 bases between the two germline ends. CDR1 and CDR2 (germline): SGHRS, YFSETQ. CDR3 length: 13 residues. Authors' analysis steps: Counts of nucleated cells, estimated from reference gene primer amplification, were obtained. Profiled with immunoSEQ multiplex PCR; TCRdb holds only in-frame clones, not every one. The V and J calls and clone size were taken over from that table, and D and trimming were inferred from the DNA. The table shows 97,000 or so clones, with about nine tenths occurring only once. The source material was peripheral blood. V is TRBV5-1 and J is TRBJ1-1; D is ambiguous. The origin of this receptor is a man aged 60 to 75 with acute or convalescent COVID-19. In nucleotides, the CDR3 is TGCGCCAGCAGCTTTACAAGAAACACTGAAGCTTTCTTT. Its translation is CASSFTRNTEAFF. Variable domain in full (rest from reference TRBV5-1 and TRBJ1-1): KAGVTQTPRYLIKTRGQQVTLSCSPISGHRSVSWYQQTPGQGLQFLFEYFSETQRNKGNFPGRFSGRQFSNSRSEMNVSTLELGDSALYLCASSFTRNTEAFFGQGTRLTVV.